This TCR beta chain was obtained from a study of shared clonotypes between healthy human individuals. For the study at large: The plates for each donor numbered three CD4 naive, three CD4 memory, two CD8 naive and one CD8 memory.

Libraries were prepared by immunoSEQ multiplex PCR; TCRdb keeps only in-frame clonotypes and omits some of them. The table lists roughly 1.4 million clones, about 98.5% of them singletons. Germline assignment: CDR1 SGHRS and CDR2 YFSETQ. CDR3 length: 13 residues. Trimming cost V 1 base and J 2 bases, with 6 bases left between them. Study-level results: The sharing of 4% to 5.5% of naive CD4 clonotypes was seen across several donors.

Remarks on this clone: Its target is not known.

The chain is built from TRBV5-1 and TRBJ1-2, with a possible D match to TRBD1 (5 bases). The clonotype was recovered from a man younger than 45 in good health. Specimen: naive CD4+ T cells sorted from blood. Subset: CD45RA+ positively selected. CDR3 DNA sequence: TGCGCCAGCAGCTTGAGGGGAAACTATGGCTACACCTTC. Amino acids: CASSLRGNYGYTF.